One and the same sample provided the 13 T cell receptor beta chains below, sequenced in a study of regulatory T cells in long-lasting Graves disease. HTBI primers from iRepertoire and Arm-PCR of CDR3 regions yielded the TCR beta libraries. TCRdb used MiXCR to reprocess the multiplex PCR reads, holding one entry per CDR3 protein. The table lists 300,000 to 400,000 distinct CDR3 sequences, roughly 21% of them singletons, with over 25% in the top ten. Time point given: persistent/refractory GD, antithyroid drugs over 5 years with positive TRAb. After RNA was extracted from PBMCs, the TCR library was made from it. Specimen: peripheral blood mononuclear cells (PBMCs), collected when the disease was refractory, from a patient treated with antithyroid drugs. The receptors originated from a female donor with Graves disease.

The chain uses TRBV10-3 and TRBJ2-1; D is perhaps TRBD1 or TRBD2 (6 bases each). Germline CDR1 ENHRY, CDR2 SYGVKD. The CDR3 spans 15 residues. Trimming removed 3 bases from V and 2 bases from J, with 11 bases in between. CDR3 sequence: CAISEGGSPYNEQFF. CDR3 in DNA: TGTGCCATCAGTGAAGGGGGGAGCCCCTACAATGAGCAGTTCTTC.

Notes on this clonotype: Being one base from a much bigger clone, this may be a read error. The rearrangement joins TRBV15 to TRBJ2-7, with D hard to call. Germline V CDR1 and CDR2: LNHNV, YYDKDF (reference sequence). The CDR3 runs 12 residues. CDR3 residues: CATSPGFYEQCF. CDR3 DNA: TGTGCCACCAGCCCCGGGTTCTACGAGCAGTGCTTC.

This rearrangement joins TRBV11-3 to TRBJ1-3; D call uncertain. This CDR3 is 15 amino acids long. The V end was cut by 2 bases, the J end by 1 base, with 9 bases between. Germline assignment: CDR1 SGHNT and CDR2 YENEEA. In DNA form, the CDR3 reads TGTGCCAGCAGCTTACACAGCCGGTCTGGAAACACCATATATTTT. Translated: CASSLHSRSGNTIYF. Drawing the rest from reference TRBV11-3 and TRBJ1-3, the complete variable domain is EAGVVQSPRYKIIEKKQPVAFWCNPISGHNTLYWYLQNLGQGPELLIRYENEEAVDDSQLPKDRFSAERLKGVDSTLKIQPAELGDSAVYLCASSLHSRSGNTIYFGEGSWLTVV.

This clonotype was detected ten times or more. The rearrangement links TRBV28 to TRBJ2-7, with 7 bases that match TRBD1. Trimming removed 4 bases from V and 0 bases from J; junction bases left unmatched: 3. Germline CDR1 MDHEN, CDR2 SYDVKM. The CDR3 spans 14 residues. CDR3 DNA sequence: TGTGCCAGCAGTTCCCGGGACAGCTCCTACGAGCAGTACTTC. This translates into CASSSRDSSYEQYF.

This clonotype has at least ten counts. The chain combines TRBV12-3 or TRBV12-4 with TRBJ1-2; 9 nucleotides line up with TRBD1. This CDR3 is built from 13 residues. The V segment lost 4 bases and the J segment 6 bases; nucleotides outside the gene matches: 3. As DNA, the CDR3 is TGTGCCAGCAGTTCTGGGACAGGGAATGGCTACACCTTC. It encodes CASSSGTGNGYTF.

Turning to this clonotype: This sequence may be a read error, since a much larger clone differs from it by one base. The CDR3, as DNA: TGTGCCAGCAGCTTAGTAACCGGGGCGGGGGAGCAGTACTTC. It specifies CASSLVTGAGEQYF. The chain recombines TRBV7-8 with TRBJ2-7, with a possible D match to TRBD2 (6 bases). The CDR3 is 14 residues long. Germline V CDR1 and CDR2: SGHVS, FQNEAQ. Between the trimmed V and J ends, which lost 1 base and 7 bases, there was a span of 14 bases. The full variable domain, in which reference TRBV7-8 and TRBJ2-7 provide the parts outside the CDR3, is GAGVSQSPRYKVAKRGQDVALRCDPISGHVSLFWYQQALGQGPEFLTYFQNEAQLDKSGLPSDRFFAERPEGSVSTLKIQRTQQEDSAVYLCASSLVTGAGEQYFGPGTRLTVT.

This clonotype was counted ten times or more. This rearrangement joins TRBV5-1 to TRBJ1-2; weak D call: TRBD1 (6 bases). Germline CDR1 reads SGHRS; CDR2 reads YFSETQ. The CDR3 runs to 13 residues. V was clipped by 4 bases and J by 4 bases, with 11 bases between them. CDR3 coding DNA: TGCGCCAGCAGCGAGGGACATACCTATGGCTACACCTTC. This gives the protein CASSEGHTYGYTF.

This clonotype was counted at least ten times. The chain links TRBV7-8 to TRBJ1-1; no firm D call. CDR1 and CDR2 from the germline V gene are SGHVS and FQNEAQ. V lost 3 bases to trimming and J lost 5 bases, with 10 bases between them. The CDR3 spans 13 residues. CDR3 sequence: CASSLELRTEAFF. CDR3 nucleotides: TGTGCCAGCAGCTTGGAGTTGCGGACTGAAGCTTTCTTT. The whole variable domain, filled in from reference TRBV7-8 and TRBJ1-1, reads GAGVSQSPRYKVAKRGQDVALRCDPISGHVSLFWYQQALGQGPEFLTYFQNEAQLDKSGLPSDRFFAERPEGSVSTLKIQRTQQEDSAVYLCASSLELRTEAFFGQGTRLTVV.

CDR3 residues: CASSLTLALSRADTQYF. The CDR3 DNA reads as TGTGCCAGCAGCTTAACCCTAGCGTTATCAAGGGCGGATACGCAGTATTTT. The chain employs TRBV7-9 and TRBJ2-3, with a tentative D call TRBD2 (6 bases). Trimming shortened V by 2 bases and J by 6 bases, and 21 bases separated the two germline ends. The CDR3 is 17 residues long. CDR1 and CDR2 from the germline V gene are SEHNR and FQNEAQ (reference sequence).

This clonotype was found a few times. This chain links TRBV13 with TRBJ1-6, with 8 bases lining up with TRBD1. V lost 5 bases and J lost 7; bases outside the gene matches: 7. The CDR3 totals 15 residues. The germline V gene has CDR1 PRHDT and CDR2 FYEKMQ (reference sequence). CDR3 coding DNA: TGTGCCAGCAGCGCCTACAGGGGGAGAAATTCACCCCTCCACTTT. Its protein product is CASSAYRGRNSPLHF.

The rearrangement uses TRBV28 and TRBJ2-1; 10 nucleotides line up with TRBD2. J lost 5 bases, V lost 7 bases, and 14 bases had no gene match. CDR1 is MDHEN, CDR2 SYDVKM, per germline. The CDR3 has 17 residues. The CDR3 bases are TGTGCCAGCACCTGTGGGGAAGCGGGAGGGTTCCACAATGAGCAGTTCTTC. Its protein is CASTCGEAGGFHNEQFF. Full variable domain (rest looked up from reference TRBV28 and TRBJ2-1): DVKVTQSSRYLVKRTGEKVFLECVQDMDHENMFWYRQDPGLGLRLIYFSYDVKMKEKGDIPEGYSVSREKKERFSLILESASTNQTSMYLCASTCGEAGGFHNEQFFGPGTRLTVL.

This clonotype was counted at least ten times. The CDR3 is CASRRTGNEKLFF. The CDR3 nucleotides read TGTGCCAGCAGGAGGACAGGGAATGAAAAACTGTTTTTT. The V and J genes are TRBV12-3 or TRBV12-4 and TRBJ1-4; TRBD1 matches 8 bases. V trimming: 6 bases; J trimming: 5 bases; junction bases outside the gene matches: 2. The CDR3 extends over 13 amino acids.

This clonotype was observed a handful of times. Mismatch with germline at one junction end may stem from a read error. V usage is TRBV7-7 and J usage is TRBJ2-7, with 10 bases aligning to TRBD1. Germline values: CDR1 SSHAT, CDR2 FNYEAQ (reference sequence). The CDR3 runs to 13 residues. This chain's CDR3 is CASSSDRGGEQYF. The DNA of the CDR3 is TGTGCTAGCAGTTCGGACAGGGGGGGCGAGCAGTACTTC.